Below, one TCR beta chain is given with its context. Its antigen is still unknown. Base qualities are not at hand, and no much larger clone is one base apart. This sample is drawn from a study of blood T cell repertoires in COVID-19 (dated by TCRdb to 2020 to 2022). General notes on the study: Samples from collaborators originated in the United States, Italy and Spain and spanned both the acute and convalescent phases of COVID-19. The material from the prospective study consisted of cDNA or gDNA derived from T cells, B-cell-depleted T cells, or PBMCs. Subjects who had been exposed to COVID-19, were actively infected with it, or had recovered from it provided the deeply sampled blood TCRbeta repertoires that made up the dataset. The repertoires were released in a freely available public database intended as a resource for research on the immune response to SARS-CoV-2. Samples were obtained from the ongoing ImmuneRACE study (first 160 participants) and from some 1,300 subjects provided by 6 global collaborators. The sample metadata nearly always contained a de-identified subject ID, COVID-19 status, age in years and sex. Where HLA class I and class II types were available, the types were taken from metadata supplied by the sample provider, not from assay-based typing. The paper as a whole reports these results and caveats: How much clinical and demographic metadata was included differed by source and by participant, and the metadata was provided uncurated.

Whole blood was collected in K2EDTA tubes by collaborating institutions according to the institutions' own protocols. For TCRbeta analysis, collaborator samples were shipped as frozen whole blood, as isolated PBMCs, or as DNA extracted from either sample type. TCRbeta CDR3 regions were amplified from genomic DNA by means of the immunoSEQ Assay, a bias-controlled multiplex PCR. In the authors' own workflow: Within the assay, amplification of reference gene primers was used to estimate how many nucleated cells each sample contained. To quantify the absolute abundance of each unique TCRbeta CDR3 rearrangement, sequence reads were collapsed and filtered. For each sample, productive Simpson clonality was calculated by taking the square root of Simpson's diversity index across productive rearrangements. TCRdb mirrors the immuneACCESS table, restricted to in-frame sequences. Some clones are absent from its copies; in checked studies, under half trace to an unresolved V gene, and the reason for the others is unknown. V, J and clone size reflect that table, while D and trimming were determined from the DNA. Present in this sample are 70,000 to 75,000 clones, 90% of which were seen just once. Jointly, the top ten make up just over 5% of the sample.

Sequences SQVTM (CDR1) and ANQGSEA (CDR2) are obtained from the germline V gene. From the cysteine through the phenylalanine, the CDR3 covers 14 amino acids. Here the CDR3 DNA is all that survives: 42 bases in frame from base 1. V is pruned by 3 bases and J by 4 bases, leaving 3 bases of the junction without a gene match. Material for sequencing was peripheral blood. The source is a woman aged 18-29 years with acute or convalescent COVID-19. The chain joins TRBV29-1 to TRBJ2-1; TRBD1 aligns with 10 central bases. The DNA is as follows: TGCAGCGTTGATTTGGACAGGGGGTACAATGAGCAGTTCTTC. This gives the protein CSVDLDRGYNEQFF.